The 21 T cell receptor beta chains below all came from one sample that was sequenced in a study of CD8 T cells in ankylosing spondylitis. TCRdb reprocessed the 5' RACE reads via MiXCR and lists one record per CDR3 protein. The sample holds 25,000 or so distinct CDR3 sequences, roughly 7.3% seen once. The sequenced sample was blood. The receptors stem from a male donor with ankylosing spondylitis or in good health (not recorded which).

The CDR3 loop is CASIRTGDEKLFF. The CDR3 region has the DNA TGTGCCAGCATACGGACAGGGGACGAAAAACTGTTTTTT. This rearrangement joins TRBV12-3 or TRBV12-4 to TRBJ1-4; 9 bases map to TRBD1. The CDR3 is 13 residues long. The V and J ends lost 7 bases and 8 bases, in that order; junction bases with no gene match: 5.

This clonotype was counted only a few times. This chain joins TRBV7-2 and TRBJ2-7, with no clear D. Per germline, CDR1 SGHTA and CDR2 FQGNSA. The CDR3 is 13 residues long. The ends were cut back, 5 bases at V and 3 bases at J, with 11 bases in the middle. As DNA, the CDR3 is TGTGCCAGCAGCGGATCTTGGGGCTACGAGCAGTACGTC. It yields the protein CASSGSWGYEQYV.

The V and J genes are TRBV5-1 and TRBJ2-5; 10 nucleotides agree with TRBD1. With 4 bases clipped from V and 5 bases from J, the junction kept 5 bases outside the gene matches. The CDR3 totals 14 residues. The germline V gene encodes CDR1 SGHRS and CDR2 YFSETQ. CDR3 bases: TGCGCCAGCAGCGGGACAGGGGTTAGCGAGACCCAGTACTTC. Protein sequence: CASSGTGVSETQYF. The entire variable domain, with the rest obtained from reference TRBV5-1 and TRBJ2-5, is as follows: KAGVTQTPRYLIKTRGQQVTLSCSPISGHRSVSWYQQTPGQGLQFLFEYFSETQRNKGNFPGRFSGRQFSNSRSEMNVSTLELGDSALYLCASSGTGVSETQYFGPGTRLLVL.

The CDR3 sequence: CASSSYNNSPLHF. In nucleotides, the CDR3 is TGTGCCAGCAGCTCTTATAATAATTCACCCCTCCACTTT. The V and J genes are TRBV5-6 and TRBJ1-6; D is uncertain. The CDR3 sequence is 13 residues long. Germline V lookup: CDR1 SGHDT, CDR2 YYEEEE. Trimming left V 3 bases short and J 5 bases short, with 6 bases between.

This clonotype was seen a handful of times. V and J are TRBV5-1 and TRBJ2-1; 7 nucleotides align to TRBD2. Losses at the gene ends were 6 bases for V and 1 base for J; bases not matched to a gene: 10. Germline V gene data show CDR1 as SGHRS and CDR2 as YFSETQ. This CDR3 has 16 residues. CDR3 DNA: TGCGCCAGCAACCGGGAGGTGTCCTTATCCTACAATGAGCAGTTCTTC. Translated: CASNREVSLSYNEQFF.

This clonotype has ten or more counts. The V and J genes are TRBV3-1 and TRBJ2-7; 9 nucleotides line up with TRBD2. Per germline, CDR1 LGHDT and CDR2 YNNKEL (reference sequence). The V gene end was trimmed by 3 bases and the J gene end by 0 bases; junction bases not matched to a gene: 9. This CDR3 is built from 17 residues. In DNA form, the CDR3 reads TGTGCCAGCAGCCAGCGAGGGCTAGCGGGAATCTCCTACGAGCAGTACTTC. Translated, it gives CASSQRGLAGISYEQYF.

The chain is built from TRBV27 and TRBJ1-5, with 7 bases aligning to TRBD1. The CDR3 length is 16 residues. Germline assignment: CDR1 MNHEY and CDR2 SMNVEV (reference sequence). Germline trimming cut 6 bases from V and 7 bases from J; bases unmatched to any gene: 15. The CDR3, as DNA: TGTGCCAGCAGCCCCCTTAACAGGGGTCGGGAGCAGCCCCAGCATTTT. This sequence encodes CASSPLNRGREQPQHF.

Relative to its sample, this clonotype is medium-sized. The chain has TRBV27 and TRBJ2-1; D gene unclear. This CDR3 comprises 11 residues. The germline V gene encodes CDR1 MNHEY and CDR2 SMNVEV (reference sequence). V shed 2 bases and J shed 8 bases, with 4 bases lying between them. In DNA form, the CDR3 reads TGTGCCAGCAGTTTAGGCCATGAGCAGTTCTTC. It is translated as CASSLGHEQFF.

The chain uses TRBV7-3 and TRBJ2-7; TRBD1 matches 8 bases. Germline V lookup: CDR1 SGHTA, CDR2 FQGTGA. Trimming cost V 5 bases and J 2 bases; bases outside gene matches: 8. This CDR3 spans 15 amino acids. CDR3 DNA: TGTGCCAGCAGCATATCCGGGACAGGTACCTACGAGCAGTACTTC. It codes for CASSISGTGTYEQYF.

The CDR3 protein is CASRARGYETQYF. As DNA, the CDR3 is TGTGCCAGCAGAGCTCGGGGGTATGAGACCCAGTACTTC. This chain uses TRBV3-1 with TRBJ2-5; weak D call: TRBD2 (6 bases). This CDR3 is built from 13 residues. The V end was cut by 6 bases, the J end by 5 bases, with 13 bases between. Germline-derived CDR1 and CDR2 are LGHDT and YNNKEL (reference sequence).

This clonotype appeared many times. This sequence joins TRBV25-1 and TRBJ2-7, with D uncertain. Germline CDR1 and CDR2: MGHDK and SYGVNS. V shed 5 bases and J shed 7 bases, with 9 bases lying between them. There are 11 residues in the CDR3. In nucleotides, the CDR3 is TGTGCCAGCAGTTCTGCGCTGGAGCAGTACTTC. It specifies CASSSALEQYF.

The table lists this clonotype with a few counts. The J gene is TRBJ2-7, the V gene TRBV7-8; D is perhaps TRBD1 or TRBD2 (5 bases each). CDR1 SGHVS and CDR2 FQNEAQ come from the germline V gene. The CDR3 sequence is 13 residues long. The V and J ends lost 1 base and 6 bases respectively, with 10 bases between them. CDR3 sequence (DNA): TGTGCCAGCAGCTTAGATGAGGGGTTCGAGCAGTACGTC. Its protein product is CASSLDEGFEQYV.

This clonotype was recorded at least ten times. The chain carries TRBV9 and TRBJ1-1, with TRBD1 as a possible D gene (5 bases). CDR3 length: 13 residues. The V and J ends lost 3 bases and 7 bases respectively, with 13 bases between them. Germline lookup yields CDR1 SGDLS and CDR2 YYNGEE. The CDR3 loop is CASSADRFHEAFF. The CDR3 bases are TGTGCCAGCAGCGCCGACAGATTTCATGAAGCTTTCTTT.

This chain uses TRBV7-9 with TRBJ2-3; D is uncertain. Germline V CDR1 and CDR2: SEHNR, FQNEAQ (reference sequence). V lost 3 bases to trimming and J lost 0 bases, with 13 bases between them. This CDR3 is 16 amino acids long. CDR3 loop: CASSLGGYSSTDTQYF. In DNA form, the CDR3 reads TGTGCCAGCAGCTTGGGCGGATATTCTAGCACAGATACGCAGTATTTT.

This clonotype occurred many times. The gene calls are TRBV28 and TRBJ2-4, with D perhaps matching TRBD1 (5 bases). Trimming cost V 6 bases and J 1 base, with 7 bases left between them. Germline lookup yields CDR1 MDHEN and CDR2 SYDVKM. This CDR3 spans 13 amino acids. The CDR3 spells CASRGVAKNIQYF. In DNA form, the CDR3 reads TGTGCCAGCAGAGGGGTTGCCAAAAACATTCAGTACTTC.

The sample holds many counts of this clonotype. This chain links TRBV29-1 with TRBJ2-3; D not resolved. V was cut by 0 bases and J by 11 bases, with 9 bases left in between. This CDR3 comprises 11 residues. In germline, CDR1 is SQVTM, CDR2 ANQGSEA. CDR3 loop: CSVEDLSKQYF. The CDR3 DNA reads TGCAGCGTTGAAGACCTCTCCAAGCAGTATTTT.

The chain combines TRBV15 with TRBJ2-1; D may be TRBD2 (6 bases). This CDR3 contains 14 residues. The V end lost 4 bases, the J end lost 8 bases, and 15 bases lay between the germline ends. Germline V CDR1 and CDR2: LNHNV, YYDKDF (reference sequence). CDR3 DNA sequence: TGTGCCACCAGCAAAGACGGAGGGTTTGATGAGCAGTTCTTC. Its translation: CATSKDGGFDEQFF.

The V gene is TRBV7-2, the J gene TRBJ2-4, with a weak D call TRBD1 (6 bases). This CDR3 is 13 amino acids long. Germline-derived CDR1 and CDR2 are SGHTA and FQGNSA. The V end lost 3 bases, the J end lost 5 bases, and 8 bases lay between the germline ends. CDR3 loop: CASSFPGENIQYF. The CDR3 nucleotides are TGTGCCAGCAGCTTCCCAGGGGAAAACATTCAGTACTTC.

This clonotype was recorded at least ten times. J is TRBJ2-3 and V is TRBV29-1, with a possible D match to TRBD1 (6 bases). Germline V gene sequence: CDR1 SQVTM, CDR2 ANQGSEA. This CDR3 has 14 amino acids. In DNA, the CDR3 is TGCAGTTCCCGTGGAGGACCAGGGGCAGATACGCAGTATTTT. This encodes CSSRGGPGADTQYF.

CDR3 coding DNA: TGCAGTGCTAGAGATAGGAGGGACAGAGGATTAGGGACTAACTATGGCTACACCTTC. Amino acids: CSARDRRDRGLGTNYGYTF. The gene calls are TRBV20-1 and TRBJ1-2, with 7 positions matching TRBD1. Germline CDR1 is DFQATT and CDR2 is SNEGSKA (reference sequence). The CDR3 is 19 amino acids. V was pared by 0 bases and J by 0 bases, with 16 bases of the junction left unmatched.

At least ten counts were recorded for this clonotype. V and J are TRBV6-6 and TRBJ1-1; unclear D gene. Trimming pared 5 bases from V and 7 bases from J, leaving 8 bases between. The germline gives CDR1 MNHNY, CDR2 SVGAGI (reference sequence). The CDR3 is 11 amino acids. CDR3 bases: TGTGCCAGCAGTCTGCCAGATGAAGCTTTCTTT. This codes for CASSLPDEAFF.